The 9 T cell receptor beta chains reported below all come from one sample, sequenced in a study of T cells in Graves' hyperthyroidism and ophthalmopathy. Template material for amplifying TCR beta CDR3 regions consisted of RNA transcripts. The primer set for the first-round RT-PCR of the TCR CDR3 was HTBI. MiXCR, applied by TCRdb to the multiplex PCR reads, yields one record per CDR3 protein. In the table there are more than 300,000 distinct CDR3 sequences, about 14% of which are singletons. Sequencing was performed on blood. The receptor source for this set is a woman aged 60 to 75 with Graves' hyperthyroidism.

This clonotype was picked up many times. The chain carries TRBV19 and TRBJ1-1, with D perhaps TRBD1 (6 bases). The CDR3 runs 18 residues. Trimming removed 0 bases at V and 0 bases at J, with 17 bases between. Germline V CDR1 and CDR2: LNHDA, SQIVND (reference sequence). As DNA, the CDR3 is TGTGCCAGTAGTATAGACGGGGGCGGGGTGCCCATGAACACTGAAGCTTTCTTT. It yields the protein CASSIDGGGVPMNTEAFF.

V usage is TRBV27 and J usage is TRBJ2-1; the D gene could be TRBD1 or TRBD2 (5 bases each). Germline-derived CDR1 and CDR2 are MNHEY and SMNVEV (reference sequence). The CDR3 loop spans 13 amino acids. The CDR3 sequence: CAGTRESYNEQFF. CDR3 nucleotide sequence: TGTGCTGGGACCCGGGAATCCTACAATGAGCAGTTCTTC.

This rearrangement joins TRBV11-3 to TRBJ1-1; 11 bases are a match to TRBD1. Germline trimming cut 4 bases from V and 2 bases from J; bases unmatched to any gene: 3. CDR1 and CDR2 (germline): SGHNT, YENEEA. The CDR3 consists of 15 residues. The CDR3: CASSWDRGINTEAFF. DNA for the CDR3: TGTGCCAGCAGCTGGGACAGGGGGATCAACACTGAAGCTTTCTTT.

CDR3 region: CASSLSQAWANVLTF. CDR3 in DNA: TGTGCCAGCAGTTTATCACAGGCGTGGGCCAACGTCCTGACTTTC. J is TRBJ2-6 and V is TRBV11-2; a possible D gene is TRBD1 (5 bases). The CDR3 consists of 15 residues. Trimming removed 6 bases at V and 5 bases at J, with 14 bases between. Germline values: CDR1 SGHAT, CDR2 FQNNGV.

This clonotype was seen once. V gene TRBV18 combines with J gene TRBJ1-1; 10 bases match TRBD1. V dropped 6 bases and J dropped 4; count of bases not matched to a gene: 5. The germline gives CDR1 KGHSH, CDR2 LQKENI. The CDR3 sequence is 14 residues long. CDR3: CASSTGQGVTEAFF. CDR3 nucleotide sequence: TGTGCCAGCTCTACCGGACAGGGGGTCACTGAAGCTTTCTTT.

There are many counts of this clonotype. V gene TRBV12-3 or TRBV12-4 combines with J gene TRBJ1-2; D call uncertain. Trimming pared 3 bases from V and 7 bases from J, leaving 6 bases between. This CDR3 spans 11 amino acids. Written as DNA, the CDR3 is TGTGCCAGCAGTTTCGGCGCTGGCTACACCTTC. Translated: CASSFGAGYTF.

This clonotype was counted once. The chain carries TRBV6-1 and TRBJ2-6; D call uncertain. Trimming took off 2 bases at V and 2 bases at J, with 7 bases between the two ends. CDR1 MNHNS and CDR2 SASEGT come from the germline V gene. The CDR3 has 15 amino acids. The CDR3 region has the DNA TGTGCCAGCAGTGAACTGACGGCTGGGGCCAACGTCCTGACTTTC. Translation gives CASSELTAGANVLTF.

This clonotype was seen ten or more times. The rearrangement links TRBV11-2 to TRBJ2-7, with TRBD1 matching over 7 bases. Per the germline V gene, CDR1 is SGHAT and CDR2 is FQNNGV. After removal of 5 bases from V and 4 bases from J, the junction contained 11 bases not matched to a gene. CDR3 length equals 15 residues. The CDR3 protein is CASSRYRDRTYEQYF. The CDR3 DNA reads TGTGCCAGCAGCCGGTATCGGGACAGAACTTACGAGCAGTACTTC.

In its sample, this clonotype was seen many times. The chain recombines TRBV10-3 with TRBJ1-2; possibly TRBD1 for D (5 bases). The germline V gene encodes CDR1 ENHRY and CDR2 SYGVKD. This CDR3 has 15 residues. Trimming removed 6 bases at V and 3 bases at J, with 17 bases between. The CDR3 protein is CAIRARPEGYYGYTF. The CDR3 DNA follows: TGTGCCATCAGAGCCAGACCAGAGGGGTACTATGGCTACACCTTC.